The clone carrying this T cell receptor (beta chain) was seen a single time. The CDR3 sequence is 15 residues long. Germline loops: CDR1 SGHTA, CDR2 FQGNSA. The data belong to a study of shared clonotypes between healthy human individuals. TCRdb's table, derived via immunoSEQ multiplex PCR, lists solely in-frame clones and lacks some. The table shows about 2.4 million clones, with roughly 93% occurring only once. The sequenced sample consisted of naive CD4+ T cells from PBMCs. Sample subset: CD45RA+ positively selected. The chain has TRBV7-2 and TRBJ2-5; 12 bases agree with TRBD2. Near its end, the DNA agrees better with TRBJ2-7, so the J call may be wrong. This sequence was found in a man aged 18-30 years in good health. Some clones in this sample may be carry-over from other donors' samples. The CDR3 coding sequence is TGTGCCAGCAGCTCTTCGACTAGCGGGAGTTACGAGCAGTACTTC. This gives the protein CASSSSTSGSYEQYF.